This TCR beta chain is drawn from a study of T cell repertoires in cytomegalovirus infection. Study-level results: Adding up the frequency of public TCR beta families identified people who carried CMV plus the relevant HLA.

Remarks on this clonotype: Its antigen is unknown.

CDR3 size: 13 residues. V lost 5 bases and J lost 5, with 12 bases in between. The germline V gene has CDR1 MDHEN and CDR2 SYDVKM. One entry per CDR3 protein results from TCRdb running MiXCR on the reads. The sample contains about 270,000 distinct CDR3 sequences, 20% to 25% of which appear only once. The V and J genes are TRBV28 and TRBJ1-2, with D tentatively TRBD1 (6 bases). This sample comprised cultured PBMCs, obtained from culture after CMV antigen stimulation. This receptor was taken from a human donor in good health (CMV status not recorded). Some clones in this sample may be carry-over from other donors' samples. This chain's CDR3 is CASSLTGEYGYTF. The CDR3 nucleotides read TGTGCCAGCAGTCTGACAGGAGAATATGGCTACACCTTC.